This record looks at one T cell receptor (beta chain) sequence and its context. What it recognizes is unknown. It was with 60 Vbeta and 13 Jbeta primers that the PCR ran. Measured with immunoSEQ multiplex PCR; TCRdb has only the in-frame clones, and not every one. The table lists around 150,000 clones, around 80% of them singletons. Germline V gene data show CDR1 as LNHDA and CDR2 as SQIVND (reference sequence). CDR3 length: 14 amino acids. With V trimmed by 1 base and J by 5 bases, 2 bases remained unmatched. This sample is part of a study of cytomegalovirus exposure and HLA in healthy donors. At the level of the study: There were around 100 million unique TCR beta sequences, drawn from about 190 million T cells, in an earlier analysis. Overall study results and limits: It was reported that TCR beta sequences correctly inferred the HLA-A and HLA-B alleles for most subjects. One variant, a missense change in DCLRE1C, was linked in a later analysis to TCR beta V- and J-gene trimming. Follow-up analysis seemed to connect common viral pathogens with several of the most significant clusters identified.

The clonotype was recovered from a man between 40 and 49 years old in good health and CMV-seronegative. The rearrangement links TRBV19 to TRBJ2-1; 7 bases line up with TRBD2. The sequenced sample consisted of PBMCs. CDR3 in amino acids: CASSIVGGDNEQFF. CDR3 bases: TGTGCCAGTAGTATAGTTGGGGGGGACAATGAGCAGTTCTTC.